This TCR beta chain was documented in a study of T cell repertoires in cytomegalovirus infection. For the study at large: Used in the study were CMV epitopes, some recently identified and HLA-C-restricted, others well-studied and HLA-B-restricted. CMV infection and matching HLA type were both indicated by public TCR beta signatures.

Overall study results and limits: CMV-specific TCR beta clonotypes restricted by HLA-C dominated the ex vivo response.

There are 13 residues in the CDR3. The V gene's germline CDR1 is MDHEN and CDR2 SYDVKM. Losses at the gene ends were 5 bases for V and 7 bases for J; bases not matched to a gene: 6. In regard to this clonotype: The antigen remains undetermined.

TCRdb re-called the reads with MiXCR, one entry per CDR3 protein. The table records 300,000 to 400,000 distinct CDR3 sequences, 25% to 30% of them present only once. The J gene is TRBJ2-5, the V gene TRBV28; TRBD2 matches 8 bases. This receptor was identified in a human donor in good health (CMV status not recorded). Some clones in this sample may be carry-over from other donors' samples. This material consisted of cultured PBMCs, taken from culture after CMV antigen stimulation. CDR3 DNA sequence: TGTGCCAGCAGTCAGGGACTAGTCAGGACCCAGTACTTC. Protein sequence: CASSQGLVRTQYF.